This T cell receptor beta chain was sequenced during a study of T cell clones after liver transplantation (dated by TCRdb to between 2018 and 2021). About the investigation overall: The samples were obtained from ITN030ST, a randomized trial that attempted immunosuppression withdrawal within 2 years after liver transplantation. Donor-reactive T cell clones were identified by TCRbeta sequencing following a pre-transplant mixed lymphocyte reaction and were subsequently tracked in post-transplant blood. Third party-reactive TCRbeta sequences from pre-transplant MLRs were also identified as an antigen-independent comparator for donor-reactive sequences. Three of the eight recipients were HCV-positive; the others were transplanted for non-autoimmune, non-viral indications. The subjects received no induction therapy and were kept on standard immunosuppression until randomization at 12-24 months post-transplant. Tolerance meant complete immunosuppression withdrawal for at least one year without liver enzymes rising beyond twice the upper limit of normal. Blood samples were collected pre-transplant, then pre-randomization ahead of withdrawal, and finally post-randomization once withdrawal had either been completed or failed. The studied cohort comprised 8 liver transplant recipients, 3 classified as tolerant and 5 as non-tolerant.

Using immunoSEQ, frozen genomic DNA was subjected to high-throughput TCRbeta CDR3 sequencing, a process that included PCR amplification, mapping, bias correction and internal controls. The published analysis was carried out like this. Productive rearrangements were kept, and unique TCRbeta sequences were defined by CDR3 nucleotide sequence plus V and J gene. A sequence counted as donor-reactive only if the sequence showed at least 5-fold expansion in CFSE-low cells compared with unstimulated pre-transplant cells and had a frequency of at least 0.01%. To ensure at least 90% detection power, minimum frequency thresholds were set for each subject based on that subject's lowest-template unstimulated sample. Jensen-Shannon divergence between the top 1000 TCRbeta sequences after and before transplant was used to measure repertoire turnover. Two-sided Fisher's exact tests were used to test for changes in how often donor-reactive sequences were detected. TCRdb provides this immuneACCESS table in a form limited to in-frame rearrangements. Some clones are lacking; in checked studies, under half of them reflect an unresolved V gene, and why the rest are absent is not known. V, J and clone size are those of that table, while D and trimming were read from the DNA. The sample records 55,000 to 70,000 clones, 90% to 95% of which are singletons. 0.8% to 1% of the sample is taken by the ten largest.

The germline V gene specifies SGHRS as CDR1 and YFSETQ as CDR2. V is shortened by 2 bases, J by 0 bases, and the region joining them spans 8 bases. CDR3 length: 14 amino acids, cysteine to phenylalanine. The retained sequence is limited to the CDR3, 42 bases, with the frame set at the first base. Thawed unstimulated PBMCs were stained for CD3, CD4 and CD8 and FACS-sorted into CD3+CD4+ and CD3+CD8+ populations. Randomization to immunosuppression withdrawal applied to every one of the 8 studied subjects. The Qiagen DNeasy Blood and Tissue Kit was used for genomic DNA isolation. What the research found in general, with its limitations: In 5 of 8 subjects, circulating donor-reactive CD4 TCRbeta sequences decreased significantly after transplant, regardless of tolerance or HCV status. In a couple of subjects, low numbers of available donor cells limited the measurable donor-reactive repertoire. After accounting for repertoire turnover, donor-reactive detection was significantly reduced in 7 of 8 subjects for CD4 and 8 of 8 for CD8. Donor-reactive sequences decreased more than third party-reactive sequences, which suggests partial antigen-specific deletion that was not related to withdrawal success. The conclusions were preliminary, being limited by small, heterogeneous patient numbers and by non-standardized post-transplant time points. Since no allograft tissue specimens were available, donor-reactive T cells may have migrated into the graft instead of being deleted.

A note on this clone: Its antigen has not been determined. Base qualities are missing; no much larger clone stands one base away.

Sample: CD4+ T cells from blood, taken roughly 26 months after liver transplant. The chain is encoded by TRBV5-1 joined to TRBJ1-1, with the identity of the D gene unclear. This receptor was taken from a human patient who received a liver transplant. The graft donor may be the source of some T cells after a transplant. The CDR3 reads as follows: CASSFQEVNTEAFF. At the DNA level, the sequence is TGCGCCAGCAGCTTTCAGGAGGTGAACACTGAAGCTTTCTTT.